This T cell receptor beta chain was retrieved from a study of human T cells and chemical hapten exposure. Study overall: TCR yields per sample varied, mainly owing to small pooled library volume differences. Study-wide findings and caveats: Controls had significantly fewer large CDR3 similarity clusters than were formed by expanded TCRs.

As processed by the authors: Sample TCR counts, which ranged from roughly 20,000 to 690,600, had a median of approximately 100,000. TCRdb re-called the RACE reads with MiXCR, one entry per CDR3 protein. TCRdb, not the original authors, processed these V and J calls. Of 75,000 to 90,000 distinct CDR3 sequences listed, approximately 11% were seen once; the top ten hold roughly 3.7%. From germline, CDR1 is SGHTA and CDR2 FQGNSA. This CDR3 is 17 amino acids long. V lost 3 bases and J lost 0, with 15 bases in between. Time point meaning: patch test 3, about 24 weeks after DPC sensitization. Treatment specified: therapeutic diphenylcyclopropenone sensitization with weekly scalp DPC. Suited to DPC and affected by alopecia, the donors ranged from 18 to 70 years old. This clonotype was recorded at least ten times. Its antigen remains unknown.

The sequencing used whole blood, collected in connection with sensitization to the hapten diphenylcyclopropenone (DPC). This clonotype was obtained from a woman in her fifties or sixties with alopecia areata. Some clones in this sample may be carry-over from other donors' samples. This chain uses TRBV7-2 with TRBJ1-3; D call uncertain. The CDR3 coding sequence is TGTGCCAGCAGCTTTAAGGCCGCGAAGTCCTCTGGAAACACCATATATTTT. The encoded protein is CASSFKAAKSSGNTIYF.